The entry that follows covers one T cell receptor (beta chain) sequence. In the authors' workflow: The assay estimated nucleated cells by amplifying reference gene primers. Profiling relied on immunoSEQ multiplex PCR, and the TCRdb table lists in-frame clones only, not all of them. V, J and clone size derive from that table, while D and trimming were established from the DNA sequence. The table has some 230,000 clones, 84% seen once. These data are taken from a study of blood T cell repertoires in COVID-19. For the study at large: Sites in the United States, Italy and Spain provided acute and convalescent COVID-19 samples. Sources were T cells, B-cell-depleted T cells, or PBMCs; the material itself was cDNA or gDNA.

The V and J ends lost 7 bases and 4 bases, in that order; junction bases with no gene match: 10. The germline V gene encodes CDR1 MDHEN and CDR2 SYDVKM. This CDR3 has 15 residues. The chain employs TRBV28 and TRBJ2-7, with 10 bases aligning to TRBD2. The TCR sequence derives from a woman in her 30s who had recovered from COVID-19. Material for sequencing was peripheral blood. CDR3 in DNA: TGTGCCAGCACCCCCTTAGCGGGAGGCTTTTACGAGCAGTACTTC. Residues: CASTPLAGGFYEQYF.